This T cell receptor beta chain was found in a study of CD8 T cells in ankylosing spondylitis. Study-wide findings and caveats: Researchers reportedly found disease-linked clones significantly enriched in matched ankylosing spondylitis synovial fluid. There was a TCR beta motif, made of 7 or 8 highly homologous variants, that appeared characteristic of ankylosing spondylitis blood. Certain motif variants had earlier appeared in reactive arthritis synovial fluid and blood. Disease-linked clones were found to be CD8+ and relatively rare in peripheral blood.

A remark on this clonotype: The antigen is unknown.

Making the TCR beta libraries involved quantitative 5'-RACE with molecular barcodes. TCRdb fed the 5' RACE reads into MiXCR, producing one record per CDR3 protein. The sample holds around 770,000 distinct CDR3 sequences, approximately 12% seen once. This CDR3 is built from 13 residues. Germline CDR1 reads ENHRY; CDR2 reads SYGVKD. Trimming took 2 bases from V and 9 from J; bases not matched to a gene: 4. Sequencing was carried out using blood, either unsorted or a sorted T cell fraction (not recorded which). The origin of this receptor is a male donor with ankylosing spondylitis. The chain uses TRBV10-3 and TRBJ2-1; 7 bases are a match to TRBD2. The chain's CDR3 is CAISEELAGEQFF. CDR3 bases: TGTGCCATCAGTGAGGAATTAGCGGGTGAGCAGTTCTTC.